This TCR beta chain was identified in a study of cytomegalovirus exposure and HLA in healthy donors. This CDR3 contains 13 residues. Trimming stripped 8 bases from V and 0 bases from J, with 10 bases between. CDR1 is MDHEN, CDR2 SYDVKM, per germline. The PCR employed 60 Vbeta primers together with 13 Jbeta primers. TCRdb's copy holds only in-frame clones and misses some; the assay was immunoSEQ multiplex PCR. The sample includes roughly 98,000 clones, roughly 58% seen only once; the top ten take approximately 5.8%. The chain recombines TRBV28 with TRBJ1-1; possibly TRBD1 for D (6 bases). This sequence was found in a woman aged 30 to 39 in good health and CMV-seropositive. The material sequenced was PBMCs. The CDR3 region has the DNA TGTGCCAGCCGAGGACAGTTGAACACTGAAGCTTTCTTT. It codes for CASRGQLNTEAFF.